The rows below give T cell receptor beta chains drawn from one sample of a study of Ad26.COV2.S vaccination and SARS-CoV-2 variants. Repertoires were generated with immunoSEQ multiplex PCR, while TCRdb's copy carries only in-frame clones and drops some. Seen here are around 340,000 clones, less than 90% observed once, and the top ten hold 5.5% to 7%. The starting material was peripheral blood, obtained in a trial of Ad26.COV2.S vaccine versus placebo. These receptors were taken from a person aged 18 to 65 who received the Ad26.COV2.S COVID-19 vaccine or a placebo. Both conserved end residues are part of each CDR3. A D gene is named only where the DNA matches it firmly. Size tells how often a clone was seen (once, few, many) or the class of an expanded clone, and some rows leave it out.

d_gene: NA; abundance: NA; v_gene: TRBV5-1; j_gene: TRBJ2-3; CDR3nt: TGCGCCAGCAGCTTGGCGGGTTATAACACAGATACGCAGTATTTT; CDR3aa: CASSLAGYNTDTQYF
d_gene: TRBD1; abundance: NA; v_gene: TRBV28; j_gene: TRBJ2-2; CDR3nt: TGTGCCAGCGGAAAGGGACAGACGGTAATGAACACCGGGGAGCTGTTTTTT; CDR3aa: CASGKGQTVMNTGELFF
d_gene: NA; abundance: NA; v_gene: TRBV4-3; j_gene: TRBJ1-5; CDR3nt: TGCGCCAGCAGCCAAGATAGGCAGGTGTATACCAATCAGCCCCAGCATTTT; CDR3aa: CASSQDRQVYTNQPQHF
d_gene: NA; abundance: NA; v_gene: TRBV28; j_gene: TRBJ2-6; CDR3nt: TGTGCCATCGCTAGAGTGTTTGGGGCCAACGTCCTGACTTTC; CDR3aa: CAIARVFGANVLTF
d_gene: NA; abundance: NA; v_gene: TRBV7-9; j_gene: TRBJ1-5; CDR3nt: TGTGCCAGCAGCCCTGGGACGGTAAGCAATCAGCCCCAGCATTTT; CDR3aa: CASSPGTVSNQPQHF
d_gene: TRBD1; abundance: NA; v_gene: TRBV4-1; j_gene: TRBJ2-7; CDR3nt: TGCGCCAGCAGCCAAGTACAGGGGAACTACGAGCAGTACTTC; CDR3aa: CASSQVQGNYEQYF
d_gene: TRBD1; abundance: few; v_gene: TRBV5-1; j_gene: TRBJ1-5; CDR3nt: TGCGCCAGCTTGGGGACAGGGGGAGGCAATCAGCCCCAGCATTTT; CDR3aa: CASLGTGGGNQPQHF
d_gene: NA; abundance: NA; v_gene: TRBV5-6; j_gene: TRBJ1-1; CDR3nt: TGTGCCAGCAGCTTTGGCAGGACTACGAACACTGAAGCTTTCTTT; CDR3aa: CASSFGRTTNTEAFF
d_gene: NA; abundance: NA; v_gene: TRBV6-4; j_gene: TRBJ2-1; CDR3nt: TGTGCCAGCCGCGCGATTTCCTGGGGGGCGGCTGAGCAGTTCTTC; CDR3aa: CASRAISWGAAEQFF
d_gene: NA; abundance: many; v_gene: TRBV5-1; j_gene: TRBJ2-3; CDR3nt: TGCGCCAGCAGCTTGGAGGAGGGGACAGATACGCAGTATTTT; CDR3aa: CASSLEEGTDTQYF
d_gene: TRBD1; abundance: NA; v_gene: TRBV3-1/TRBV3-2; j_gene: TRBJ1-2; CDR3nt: TGTGCCAGCAGCCAAGACAGGGGGCATGGCTACACCTTC; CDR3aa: CASSQDRGHGYTF
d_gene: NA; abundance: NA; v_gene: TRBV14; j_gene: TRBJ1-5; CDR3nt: TGTGCCAGCAGCCAAGCCGGTGTTTTGGTACCCACCAAGCCCCAGCATTTT; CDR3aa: CASSQAGVLVPTKPQHF
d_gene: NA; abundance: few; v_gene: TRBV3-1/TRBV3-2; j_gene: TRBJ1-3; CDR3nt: TGTGCCAGCAGCCGGCAGGGCTCTGGAAACACCATATATTTT; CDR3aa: CASSRQGSGNTIYF
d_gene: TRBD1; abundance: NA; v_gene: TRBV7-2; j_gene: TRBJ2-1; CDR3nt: TGTGCCAGCAGCCCGGGACAGAGGGCGGTGGTGCAGTTCTTC; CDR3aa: CASSPGQRAVVQFF
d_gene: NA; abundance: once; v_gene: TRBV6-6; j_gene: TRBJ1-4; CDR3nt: TGTGCCAGCAGTTACTCGAAAGGGGAAAAACTGTTTTTT; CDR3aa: CASSYSKGEKLFF
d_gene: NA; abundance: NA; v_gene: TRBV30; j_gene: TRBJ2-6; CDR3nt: TGTGCCTACACAGGGTCTGGGGCCAACGTCCTGACTTTC; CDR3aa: CAYTGSGANVLTF
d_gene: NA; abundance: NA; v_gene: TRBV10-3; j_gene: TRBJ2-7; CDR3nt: TGTGCCATCAGTGCCACTGGCGAGCAGTACTTC; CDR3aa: CAISATGEQYF
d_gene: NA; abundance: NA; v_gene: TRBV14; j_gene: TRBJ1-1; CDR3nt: TGTGCCAGCAGCCAAGGGACAGCCTACTCTGAAGCTTTCTTT; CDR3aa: CASSQGTAYSEAFF